These T cell receptor beta chains were read from a single sample in a study of T cell responses to AZD1222 COVID-19 vaccine. Here immunoSEQ multiplex PCR was the method, and the copy in TCRdb shows in-frame clones only, minus some. Altogether 130,000 to 150,000 clones are present, about nine tenths being singletons, with the ten largest covering 3% to 4%. The sequencing here drew on peripheral blood, taken on day 0 of MenACWY control vaccination. These receptors were collected from an adult in good health. Each CDR3 is given with its conserved first and last residue. Each record gives: D gene, J gene, V gene, clone size, CDR3 protein, CDR3 DNA. The D gene is left open where the match is weak. Clone size is given for some rows only: seen once, a few or many times, or a class if the clone is expanded.

D gene: -; J gene: TRBJ1-6; V gene: TRBV3-1/TRBV3-2; clone size: -; CDR3 protein: CASRNFDSNSPLHF; CDR3 DNA: TGTGCCAGCAGAAATTTTGACAGCAATTCACCCCTCCACTTT
D gene: -; J gene: TRBJ1-2; V gene: TRBV6-1; clone size: -; CDR3 protein: CASSEESNYGYTF; CDR3 DNA: TGTGCCAGCAGTGAAGAATCTAACTATGGCTACACCTTC
D gene: -; J gene: TRBJ1-2; V gene: TRBV6-5; clone size: -; CDR3 protein: CASSYSTWGTYGYTF; CDR3 DNA: TGTGCCAGCAGTTACTCGACGTGGGGGACCTATGGCTACACCTTC
D gene: -; J gene: TRBJ2-2; V gene: TRBV14; clone size: -; CDR3 protein: CASSQGQGLYTGELFF; CDR3 DNA: TGTGCCAGCAGCCAAGGGCAGGGGCTCTACACCGGGGAGCTGTTTTTT
D gene: TRBD1; J gene: TRBJ1-5; V gene: TRBV10-3; clone size: -; CDR3 protein: CAISLGDRGLGQPQHF; CDR3 DNA: TGTGCCATCAGCCTGGGAGACAGGGGGCTTGGTCAGCCCCAGCATTTT
D gene: -; J gene: TRBJ1-2; V gene: TRBV28; clone size: -; CDR3 protein: CASRDQGSGYTF; CDR3 DNA: TGTGCCAGCAGGGATCAGGGAAGTGGCTACACCTTC
D gene: -; J gene: TRBJ1-1; V gene: TRBV7-3; clone size: -; CDR3 protein: CASSREMNTEAFF; CDR3 DNA: TGTGCCAGCAGCCGAGAGATGAACACTGAAGCTTTCTTT
D gene: -; J gene: TRBJ1-2; V gene: TRBV7-8; clone size: -; CDR3 protein: CASSPSGQYYGYTF; CDR3 DNA: TGTGCCAGCAGCCCATCAGGACAGTACTATGGCTACACCTTC
D gene: -; J gene: TRBJ2-7; V gene: TRBV5-6; clone size: -; CDR3 protein: CASSKTGHQGHEQYF; CDR3 DNA: TGTGCCAGCAGTAAAACAGGCCACCAAGGTCACGAGCAGTACTTC
D gene: -; J gene: TRBJ1-5; V gene: TRBV19; clone size: -; CDR3 protein: CASSTWTGNQPQHF; CDR3 DNA: TGTGCCAGTAGTACATGGACGGGAAATCAGCCCCAGCATTTT
D gene: TRBD2; J gene: TRBJ2-5; V gene: TRBV7-9; clone size: -; CDR3 protein: CASSLAGGGGQETQYF; CDR3 DNA: TGTGCCAGCAGCTTAGCGGGAGGCGGGGGTCAAGAGACCCAGTACTTC
D gene: TRBD1; J gene: TRBJ2-7; V gene: TRBV2; clone size: -; CDR3 protein: CASSEDRGQIYEQYF; CDR3 DNA: TGTGCCAGCAGCGAAGACAGGGGACAGATCTACGAGCAGTACTTC
D gene: TRBD1; J gene: TRBJ1-6; V gene: TRBV5-1; clone size: -; CDR3 protein: CASSRDRYTNSPLHF; CDR3 DNA: TGCGCCAGCAGCAGGGACAGGTACACCAATTCACCCCTCCACTTT
D gene: -; J gene: TRBJ2-7; V gene: TRBV14; clone size: once; CDR3 protein: CASSQGRGFYEQYF; CDR3 DNA: TGTGCCAGCAGCCAAGGCCGGGGTTTCTACGAGCAGTACTTC
D gene: -; J gene: TRBJ1-2; V gene: TRBV12-3/TRBV12-4; clone size: few; CDR3 protein: CASSGRGYTF; CDR3 DNA: TGTGCCAGCAGTGGTAGGGGCTACACCTTC
D gene: -; J gene: TRBJ2-5; V gene: TRBV19; clone size: -; CDR3 protein: CASSIRVEQETQYF; CDR3 DNA: TGTGCCAGTAGTATCCGGGTGGAGCAAGAGACCCAGTACTTC
D gene: -; J gene: TRBJ1-2; V gene: TRBV2; clone size: -; CDR3 protein: CASSVSGRRQGRGYTF; CDR3 DNA: TGTGCCAGCAGTGTATCGGGGAGAAGACAAGGTCGAGGCTACACCTTC
D gene: TRBD1; J gene: TRBJ1-5; V gene: TRBV19; clone size: -; CDR3 protein: CASRLIQGGSNQPQHF; CDR3 DNA: TGTGCCAGTAGGCTTATTCAGGGGGGAAGCAATCAGCCCCAGCATTTT
D gene: TRBD1; J gene: TRBJ1-1; V gene: TRBV30; clone size: -; CDR3 protein: CAWRKWDRMNTEAFF; CDR3 DNA: TGTGCCTGGAGGAAGTGGGACAGAATGAACACTGAAGCTTTCTTT
D gene: -; J gene: TRBJ2-7; V gene: TRBV4-3; clone size: -; CDR3 protein: CASSQERGPSYEQYF; CDR3 DNA: TGCGCCAGCAGCCAAGAACGGGGTCCCTCCTACGAGCAGTACTTC
D gene: -; J gene: TRBJ2-1; V gene: TRBV5-6; clone size: -; CDR3 protein: CASSWGLADNEQFF; CDR3 DNA: TGTGCCAGCAGCTGGGGGCTAGCAGACAATGAGCAGTTCTTC
D gene: TRBD2; J gene: TRBJ2-5; V gene: TRBV2; clone size: few; CDR3 protein: CASRPSGARETQYF; CDR3 DNA: TGTGCCAGCAGGCCTAGCGGGGCTCGGGAGACCCAGTACTTC
D gene: TRBD1; J gene: TRBJ1-1; V gene: TRBV23-1; clone size: once; CDR3 protein: CASIPGQGRMNTEAFF; CDR3 DNA: TGCGCCAGCATCCCGGGACAGGGAAGGATGAACACTGAAGCTTTCTTT
D gene: TRBD1; J gene: TRBJ2-2; V gene: TRBV11-2; clone size: -; CDR3 protein: CASSPPGGQFTGELFF; CDR3 DNA: TGTGCCAGCAGCCCGCCTGGGGGACAGTTCACCGGGGAGCTGTTTTTT
D gene: -; J gene: TRBJ2-7; V gene: TRBV3-1/TRBV3-2; clone size: -; CDR3 protein: CASSQVAPHEQYF; CDR3 DNA: TGTGCCAGCAGCCAAGTCGCCCCCCACGAGCAGTACTTC
D gene: TRBD2; J gene: TRBJ2-1; V gene: TRBV3-1/TRBV3-2; clone size: once; CDR3 protein: CASSDLAGDLHEQFF; CDR3 DNA: TGTGCCAGCAGCGACCTAGCGGGGGATCTTCATGAGCAGTTCTTC
D gene: -; J gene: TRBJ2-5; V gene: TRBV18; clone size: once; CDR3 protein: CASSPLTGKETQYF; CDR3 DNA: TGTGCCAGCTCACCACTTACAGGGAAAGAGACCCAGTACTTC
D gene: -; J gene: TRBJ2-3; V gene: TRBV7-9; clone size: once; CDR3 protein: CASSLDRGDTQYF; CDR3 DNA: TGTGCCAGCAGCTTAGATCGCGGAGATACGCAGTATTTT
D gene: TRBD1; J gene: TRBJ2-1; V gene: TRBV2; clone size: -; CDR3 protein: CASREGTGSYEQFF; CDR3 DNA: TGTGCCAGCAGGGAAGGGACAGGGTCGTATGAGCAGTTCTTC
D gene: TRBD1; J gene: TRBJ2-6; V gene: TRBV18; clone size: -; CDR3 protein: CASSPPIGPGQILSGANVLTF; CDR3 DNA: TGTGCCAGCTCACCACCTATTGGCCCGGGACAGATTCTCTCTGGGGCCAACGTCCTGACTTTC
D gene: -; J gene: TRBJ1-1; V gene: TRBV4-1; clone size: -; CDR3 protein: CASSQDDGGTEAFF; CDR3 DNA: TGCGCCAGCAGCCAAGATGACGGAGGCACTGAAGCTTTCTTT
D gene: -; J gene: TRBJ2-1; V gene: TRBV9; clone size: -; CDR3 protein: CASSRRIAVAEQFF; CDR3 DNA: TGTGCCAGCAGCCGCCGGATTGCGGTAGCGGAGCAGTTCTTC
D gene: -; J gene: TRBJ1-3; V gene: TRBV7-2; clone size: -; CDR3 protein: CASSQNVGGNTIYF; CDR3 DNA: TGTGCCAGCAGCCAAAATGTGGGCGGAAACACCATATATTTT
D gene: TRBD2; J gene: TRBJ2-7; V gene: TRBV28; clone size: -; CDR3 protein: CASSLASGVSSYEQYF; CDR3 DNA: TGTGCCAGCAGTTTGGCTAGCGGAGTGAGCTCCTACGAGCAGTACTTC
D gene: -; J gene: TRBJ2-7; V gene: TRBV29-1; clone size: once; CDR3 protein: CSVWGNSYEQYF; CDR3 DNA: TGCAGCGTTTGGGGTAACTCCTACGAGCAGTACTTC
D gene: TRBD1; J gene: TRBJ1-4; V gene: TRBV5-1; clone size: once; CDR3 protein: CASSLQGAGLNEKLFF; CDR3 DNA: TGCGCCAGCAGCTTACAGGGGGCCGGACTTAATGAAAAACTGTTTTTT
D gene: TRBD1; J gene: TRBJ1-5; V gene: TRBV19; clone size: many; CDR3 protein: CASSSLTGGRNQPQHF; CDR3 DNA: TGTGCCAGTAGTAGCTTGACAGGGGGCAGGAATCAGCCCCAGCATTTT
D gene: -; J gene: TRBJ1-2; V gene: TRBV29-1; clone size: -; CDR3 protein: CSVSLFTNYGYTF; CDR3 DNA: TGCAGCGTTTCGTTGTTCACTAACTATGGCTACACCTTC
D gene: TRBD2; J gene: TRBJ2-1; V gene: TRBV24-1; clone size: -; CDR3 protein: CATSDLSSGGKNEQFF; CDR3 DNA: TGTGCCACCAGTGATTTGAGTAGCGGGGGTAAAAATGAGCAGTTCTTC